This entry lists 30 T cell receptor beta chains sequenced from one sample in a study of blood T cell repertoires in COVID-19 (dated by TCRdb to about 2020). Libraries were built with the immunoSEQ multiplex PCR assay. TCRdb limited this immuneACCESS table to in-frame rearrangements with V and J called. A share of clones is missing; checked studies link under half to unresolved V genes, and the rest is unexplained. This sample is represented by about 320,000 clones; approximately 88% of them were singletons. Approximately 1.8% of the sample is held by the ten biggest clonotypes. Sequences were obtained from peripheral blood. The source of these receptors is a woman aged 25 to 39 with COVID-19, enrolled during active disease.

The chain couples TRBV7-9 to TRBJ2-3; D not certain. The germline V gene has CDR1 SEHNR and CDR2 FQNEAQ (reference sequence). The V and J ends lost 4 bases and 5 bases respectively, with 10 bases between them. The CDR3 contains 13 residues. The CDR3 is CASSSRLGDTQYF. In DNA, the CDR3 is TGTGCCAGCAGCTCAAGACTTGGAGATACGCAGTATTTT.

This clone appeared a few times. The CDR3 region is CASSGQEGRDTQYF. The CDR3 nucleotides are TGTGCCAGTAGTGGACAGGAGGGCAGAGATACGCAGTATTTT. The chain employs TRBV19 and TRBJ2-3, with a weak D call TRBD1 (7 bases). The germline gives CDR1 LNHDA, CDR2 SQIVND (reference sequence). CDR3 length: 14 amino acids. V shed 5 bases and J shed 5 bases, with 14 bases lying between them.

The V call is TRBV2, the J call TRBJ2-2; TRBD2 matches 10 bases. J lost 5 bases, V lost 8 bases, and 11 bases had no gene match. The CDR3 loop spans 16 amino acids. Germline lookup yields CDR1 SNHLY and CDR2 FYNNEI. CDR3 amino acids: CASDGSGGRQTGELFF. Here the CDR3 DNA reads TGTGCCAGCGATGGTAGCGGGGGGAGGCAAACCGGGGAGCTGTTTTTT. The full variable domain, completed using reference TRBV2 and TRBJ2-2, is EPEVTQTPSHQVTQMGQEVILRCVPISNHLYFYWYRQILGQKVEFLVSFYNNEISEKSEIFDDQFSVERPDGSNFTLKIRSTKLEDSAMYFCASDGSGGRQTGELFFGEGSRLTVL.

The chain recombines TRBV7-9 with TRBJ2-1; maybe TRBD2 (5 bases). The CDR3 length is 15 residues. Germline CDR1 reads SEHNR; CDR2 reads FQNEAQ (reference sequence). Trimming cost V 8 bases and J 4 bases, with 18 bases left between them. CDR3 nucleotides: TGTGCCAGCGTGCAGGCGGGTACCTATTACAATGAGCAGTTCTTC. It is translated as CASVQAGTYYNEQFF. Drawing the rest from reference TRBV7-9 and TRBJ2-1, the complete variable domain is DTGVSQNPRHKITKRGQNVTFRCDPISEHNRLYWYRQTLGQGPEFLTYFQNEAQLEKSRLLSDRFSAERPKGSFSTLEIQRTEQGDSAMYLCASVQAGTYYNEQFFGPGTRLTVL.

This chain connects TRBV3-1 (or the pseudogene TRBV3-2) to TRBJ2-3; D may be TRBD1 (6 bases). CDR3 length equals 15 residues. The germline V and J ends were trimmed by 5 bases and 1 base, with 13 bases remaining between them. Germline loops: CDR1 LGHDT, CDR2 YNNKEL (reference sequence). DNA of the CDR3: TGTGCCAGCAGCTCGCAGGGGTCGGGCACAGATACGCAGTATTTT. Translating it yields CASSSQGSGTDTQYF.

The chain joins TRBV5-4 to TRBJ2-2; 7 positions match TRBD2. V was pared by 5 bases and J by 4 bases, with 14 bases of the junction left unmatched. The CDR3 is 17 amino acids. Germline loops: CDR1 SGHNT, CDR2 YYREEE (reference sequence). The CDR3 reads CASSSLASLLGTGELFF. The CDR3 nucleotides read TGTGCCAGCAGTTCACTAGCGAGTTTACTAGGCACCGGGGAGCTGTTTTTT.

This chain joins TRBV6-5 and TRBJ1-5; the match to TRBD1 covers 7 bases. V trimming: 8 bases; J trimming: 6 bases; junction bases outside the gene matches: 13. Germline CDR1 reads MNHEY; CDR2 reads SVGAGI. The CDR3 is 15 amino acids. The chain's CDR3 is CASGEGAGEGQPQHF. CDR3 in DNA: TGTGCCAGCGGAGAGGGGGCGGGCGAGGGTCAGCCCCAGCATTTT.

J is TRBJ1-1 and V is TRBV14; the match to TRBD1 covers 7 bases. The V gene end was trimmed by 4 bases and the J gene end by 3 bases; junction bases not matched to a gene: 8. This CDR3 spans 15 amino acids. Per germline, CDR1 SGHDN and CDR2 FVKESK. This CDR3 reads CASSPRTGGDTEAFF. CDR3 sequence (DNA): TGTGCCAGCAGCCCTAGGACAGGCGGGGACACTGAAGCTTTCTTT.

V and J are TRBV9 and TRBJ2-2, with D tentatively TRBD1 (6 bases). Trimming pared 0 bases from V and 6 bases from J, leaving 9 bases between. This CDR3 has 14 residues. Looked up from germline, CDR1 is SGDLS and CDR2 is YYNGEE. CDR3 amino acids: CASSVVGTPGELFF. CDR3 nucleotide sequence: TGTGCCAGCAGCGTAGTTGGGACACCCGGGGAGCTGTTTTTT.

V is TRBV3-1 (or the pseudogene TRBV3-2) and J is TRBJ1-1, with D perhaps matching TRBD1 (5 bases). Germline CDR1 LGHDT, CDR2 YNNKEL (reference sequence). With 0 bases removed from V and 3 bases from J, the gap between germline ends came to 14 bases. The CDR3 extends over 16 amino acids. This chain's CDR3 is CASSQDPPGLYTEAFF. CDR3 nucleotide sequence: TGTGCCAGCAGCCAAGATCCCCCAGGGCTGTACACTGAAGCTTTCTTT.

The genes are TRBV3-1 (or the pseudogene TRBV3-2) and TRBJ1-4; weak D call: TRBD1 (5 bases). This CDR3 has 11 amino acids. Between the trimmed V and J ends, which lost 1 base and 13 bases, there was a span of 7 bases. Germline lookup yields CDR1 LGHDT and CDR2 YNNKEL (reference sequence). The CDR3 is CASSQGGGLFF. The CDR3 DNA sequence: TGTGCCAGCAGCCAAGGCGGGGGACTGTTTTTT.

This chain joins TRBV7-3 and TRBJ1-2, with D hard to call. Trimming removed 1 base at V and 3 bases at J, with 9 bases between. CDR3 length: 14 amino acids. Germline V gives CDR1 SGHTA, CDR2 FQGTGA. The CDR3 region is CASSLRPGDYGYTF. The DNA for the CDR3 is TGTGCCAGCAGCTTAAGACCCGGGGACTATGGCTACACCTTC.

This rearrangement joins TRBV6-2 or TRBV6-3 to TRBJ1-5; D is perhaps TRBD1 (5 bases). V shed 6 bases and J shed 7 bases, with 13 bases lying between them. Germline CDR1 is MNHEY and CDR2 is SVGEGT. The CDR3 runs to 13 residues. The CDR3 nucleotides read TGTGCCAGCAGCCACCTCCCAGGGCAGCCCCAGCATTTT. This encodes CASSHLPGQPQHF.

This clone was counted ten times or more. The CDR3 DNA reads TGTGCTAGTGGTTTGGTACAAGAGGGCAATCCTGGGTATGGCTACACCTTC. This codes for CASGLVQEGNPGYGYTF. This chain connects TRBV12-5 to TRBJ1-2; D gene unclear. V shed 0 bases and J shed 5 bases, with 19 bases lying between them. Germline CDR1 and CDR2: LGHNT and FRNRAP. The CDR3 loop spans 17 amino acids.

This chain links TRBV2 with TRBJ2-2, with 9 bases fitting TRBD1. Germline V gene sequence: CDR1 SNHLY, CDR2 FYNNEI. J was trimmed by 6 bases and V by 4 bases; bases with no gene match: 6. The CDR3 contains 15 residues. The CDR3 nucleotides read TGTGCCAGCAGTGGGGACAGGGTGGCGGCCGGGGAGCTGTTTTTT. The encoded protein is CASSGDRVAAGELFF. The whole variable domain, filled in from reference TRBV2 and TRBJ2-2, reads EPEVTQTPSHQVTQMGQEVILRCVPISNHLYFYWYRQILGQKVEFLVSFYNNEISEKSEIFDDQFSVERPDGSNFTLKIRSTKLEDSAMYFCASSGDRVAAGELFFGEGSRLTVL.

The J gene is TRBJ2-4, the V gene TRBV2, with 10 bases lining up with TRBD1. The trim removed 6 bases at V and 6 bases at J, leaving 11 bases unmatched. CDR1 is SNHLY, CDR2 FYNNEI, per germline. There are 16 residues in the CDR3. CDR3 bases: TGTGCCAGCAGCCTAATGCCCGGGACAGGGGCAAACATTCAGTACTTC. Residues: CASSLMPGTGANIQYF. Looking up the rest from reference TRBV2 and TRBJ2-4 gives the full variable domain: EPEVTQTPSHQVTQMGQEVILRCVPISNHLYFYWYRQILGQKVEFLVSFYNNEISEKSEIFDDQFSVERPDGSNFTLKIRSTKLEDSAMYFCASSLMPGTGANIQYFGAGTRLSVL.

CDR3 DNA: TGTGCCACCAGCAGAGATGGCAGGGGTTTCGGCACAGATACGCAGTATTTT. Translated, it gives CATSRDGRGFGTDTQYF. This chain uses TRBV15 with TRBJ2-3; maybe TRBD1 (6 bases). Trimming stripped 0 bases from V and 1 base from J, with 14 bases between. The CDR3 totals 17 residues. CDR1 is LNHNV, CDR2 YYDKDF, per germline (reference sequence).

This chain links TRBV7-9 with TRBJ2-7; 7 bases fit TRBD2. Per germline, CDR1 SEHNR and CDR2 FQNEAQ (reference sequence). V gave up 3 bases and J gave up 4 bases; unmatched junction bases: 3. This CDR3 has 13 residues. The CDR3 DNA sequence: TGTGCCAGCAGCTTGGGAGGGCTGTACGAGCAGTACTTC. Translating it yields CASSLGGLYEQYF.

The chain employs TRBV4-2 and TRBJ1-2, with D perhaps matching TRBD1 (6 bases). The CDR3 consists of 18 residues. V lost 3 bases to trimming and J lost 2 bases, with 22 bases between them. CDR1 is LGHNA and CDR2 is YNFKEQ in the germline V gene. CDR3 sequence (DNA): TGTGCCAGCAGCCACGCATATCCAAGCGGACAGATGAACTATGGCTACACCTTC. Its protein product is CASSHAYPSGQMNYGYTF.

The gene calls are TRBV6-2 or TRBV6-3 and TRBJ2-1; 11 bases are a match to TRBD2. V was clipped by 5 bases and J by 3 bases; unmatched bases: 3. Germline V lookup: CDR1 MNHEY, CDR2 SVGEGT. CDR3 length: 15 amino acids. The CDR3 nucleotides read TGTGCCAGCAGTACCACTAGCGGGGGCTACAATGAGCAGTTCTTC. It codes for CASSTTSGGYNEQFF.

The gene calls are TRBV18 and TRBJ2-7; the match to TRBD1 covers 7 bases. Germline assignment: CDR1 KGHSH and CDR2 LQKENI. This CDR3 region has 13 residues. The V gene end was trimmed by 2 bases and the J gene end by 5 bases; junction bases not matched to a gene: 3. The CDR3 sequence is CASSPGTGDEQYV. The CDR3 DNA is TGTGCCAGCTCACCAGGCACAGGGGACGAGCAGTACGTC.

The chain carries TRBV4-1 and TRBJ2-3; 15 nucleotides line up with TRBD2. CDR1 is MGHRA and CDR2 is YSYEKL in the germline V gene. The J segment lost 9 bases and the V segment lost 0 bases, leaving 7 bases of the junction unmatched. CDR3 length: 17 residues. CDR3 region: CASSQDGLAGGTGTQYF. CDR3 bases: TGCGCCAGCAGCCAAGACGGACTAGCGGGGGGGACGGGAACGCAGTATTTT.

This chain joins TRBV9 and TRBJ2-7, with 9 bases matching TRBD2. After removal of 6 bases from V and 2 bases from J, the junction contained 9 bases not matched to a gene. This CDR3 has 15 amino acids. Germline loops: CDR1 SGDLS, CDR2 YYNGEE. CDR3 loop: CASNPSGASPYEQYF. The CDR3 DNA reads as TGTGCCAGCAACCCTAGCGGGGCATCCCCCTACGAGCAGTACTTC.

V usage is TRBV23-1 and J usage is TRBJ1-5; the match to TRBD1 covers 7 bases. TRBV23-1 is identified as an open reading frame with a role that is uncertain. The ends lost 4 bases at V and 2 bases at J; junction bases unmatched: 23. The CDR3 covers 21 residues. CDR3 sequence: CASSRNTGASALRYCNQPQHF. For the CDR3, the DNA is TGCGCCAGCAGTCGCAATACAGGGGCCAGTGCCCTTCGCTATTGCAATCAGCCCCAGCATTTT.

V usage is TRBV11-2 and J usage is TRBJ2-3; D possibly corresponds to TRBD1 (6 bases). V was cut by 8 bases and J by 5 bases, with 20 bases left in between. The CDR3 has 15 amino acids. Germline V gene data show CDR1 as SGHAT and CDR2 as FQNNGV. CDR3 nucleotides: TGTGCCAGCGACAAGGGGCAGGGGTTTAGAGATACGCAGTATTTT. Amino acids: CASDKGQGFRDTQYF.

The rearrangement links TRBV25-1 to TRBJ1-2; possibly TRBD1 for D (6 bases). Germline lookup yields CDR1 MGHDK and CDR2 SYGVNS. The CDR3 runs 13 residues. Trimming pared 6 bases from V and 6 bases from J, leaving 14 bases between. DNA of the CDR3: TGTGCCAGCAGCCTGAGGGGGTTTAATGGCTACACCTTC. Translating it yields CASSLRGFNGYTF.

V usage is TRBV4-2 and J usage is TRBJ2-5; 9 nucleotides line up with TRBD2. The CDR3 runs 16 residues. Looked up from germline, CDR1 is LGHNA and CDR2 is YNFKEQ. V lost 2 bases and J lost 4; bases outside the gene matches: 8. Here the CDR3 DNA reads TGTGCCAGCAGCCAAAGTGTTGCGGGGGGGCCAGAGACCCAGTACTTC. Translation: CASSQSVAGGPETQYF.

The chain is built from TRBV30 and TRBJ1-1; TRBD1 agrees at 10 bases. This CDR3 contains 13 residues. V lost 0 bases and J lost 7; bases outside the gene matches: 2. Germline CDR1 is GTSNPN and CDR2 is SVGIG (reference sequence). CDR3 DNA sequence: TGTGCCTGGAGTGTAGGACAGGGGGTTGAAGCTTTCTTT. Translating gives CAWSVGQGVEAFF.

V gene TRBV27 combines with J gene TRBJ1-5, with 7 bases fitting TRBD1. CDR1 and CDR2 (germline): MNHEY, SMNVEV (reference sequence). This CDR3 spans 13 amino acids. The V segment lost 6 bases and the J segment 6 bases; nucleotides outside the gene matches: 5. Here the CDR3 DNA reads TGTGCCAGCAGAAGGGGGCGCCTTCAGCCCCAGCATTTT. The encoded protein is CASRRGRLQPQHF.

About this clone itself: A read error may produce the germline difference seen at one junction end. V gene TRBV4-3 combines with J gene TRBJ1-3; 7 positions match TRBD1. Germline CDR1 reads LGHNA; CDR2 reads YSLEER. The CDR3 length is 13 residues. The chain's CDR3 is CASSEDRADTIYF. The DNA of the CDR3 is TGCGCCAGCAGCGAAGACAGGGCAGACACCATATATTTT.